This T cell receptor beta chain was sequenced for a study of low-dose radiotherapy and immunotherapy resistance in tumors. Study context: Cohort 1 received 0.5 Gy per fraction every 2 weeks, totaling 6.5 Gy. Nivolumab was given to patients as a 240 mg flat dose every two weeks, and ipilimumab at 1 mg/kg every six weeks. Both were delivered intravenously.

First-strand cDNA used TRAV- and TRBV-specific primers, covering alpha and beta chains. PCR amplification of the TCRs was performed with Phusion for 20 PCR cycles, and it relied on a constant-region primer together with a V-primer adapter. TCRdb re-called the reads through MiXCR, storing one row per CDR3 protein. Among more than 50,000 distinct CDR3 sequences listed, 23% were seen once. Germline values: CDR1 MNHEY, CDR2 SMNVEV (reference sequence). V shed 7 bases and J 4 bases; nucleotides not matched to a gene: 12. There are 16 residues in the CDR3. The time point: after trial treatment. Noted treatment: LDRT plus nivolumab, ipilimumab, low-dose cyclophosphamide and aspirin (RACIN trial). This clonotype was picked up many times.

The sequence derives from a male donor with prostate cancer. The V call is TRBV27, the J call TRBJ2-2; TRBD2 agrees at 7 bases. Sequenced here: PBMCs, sampled after low-dose radiotherapy plus immunotherapy. The chain's CDR3 is CASTLLAGVATGELFF. The CDR3 bases are TGTGCCAGCACTCTCCTGGCGGGAGTCGCCACCGGGGAGCTGTTTTTT.